The clone carrying this T cell receptor (beta chain) showed up many times. V was pared by 1 base and J by 0 bases, with 13 bases between. The CDR3 sequence is 17 residues long. The germline V gene has CDR1 SGHTA and CDR2 FQGNSA. Ophthalmopathy patients had Clinical Activity Score at least 3, NOSPECS grade at least 4, duration under 3 months. The source of the PBMCs was 8 to 10 ml of fresh peripheral blood. TCR beta CDR3 regions were amplified from RNA transcripts. HTBI primers drove first-round RT-PCR of the TCR CDR3. TCRdb fed the multiplex PCR reads into MiXCR, producing one record per CDR3 protein. The data hold nearly 600,000 distinct CDR3 sequences, with about 14% observed a single time. This sample is drawn from a study of T cells in Graves' hyperthyroidism and ophthalmopathy. Overall study: Before any treatment, at initial diagnosis, peripheral blood was collected.

Sequenced: blood. The rearrangement uses TRBV7-2 and TRBJ2-1; tentative D call: TRBD2 (6 bases). This receptor was obtained from a woman under 30 with Graves' ophthalmopathy. The CDR3 DNA follows: TGTGCCAGCAGCTTAGTACGGGGGACCAGCTCCTACAATGAGCAGTTCTTC. This gives the protein CASSLVRGTSSYNEQFF.